The 17 T cell receptor beta chains presented below share a single source sample, sequenced in a study of OX40 agonist ivuxolimab in advanced cancers. The data were produced by immunoSEQ multiplex PCR, yet TCRdb's version contains in-frame clones alone and is incomplete. The data show 50,000 to 65,000 clones, 92% seen once. The sample consisted of CD4+ or CD8+ T cells sorted from blood, taken in a trial of the OX40 agonist ivuxolimab. The receptor source for this set is an adult with an advanced solid tumor such as melanoma, head and neck, liver or kidney cancer.

This clone was detected a few times. J is TRBJ1-5 and V is TRBV19; D ambiguous. The V and J ends lost 7 bases and 5 bases respectively, with 3 bases between them. The germline CDR1 and CDR2 sequences are LNHDA and SQIVND (reference sequence). There are 10 residues in the CDR3. The CDR3 bases are TGTGCCAGTAATTATCAGCCCCAGCATTTT. Translated, it gives CASNYQPQHF.

The chain links TRBV27 to TRBJ1-1, with D possibly being TRBD1 (6 bases). The CDR3 totals 14 residues. V was trimmed by 5 bases and J by 10 bases, leaving 20 bases between them. Germline V gene data show CDR1 as MNHEY and CDR2 as SMNVEV (reference sequence). The CDR3: CASSIAAGALGAFF. The DNA of the CDR3 is TGTGCCAGCAGTATAGCCGCGGGGGCCTTAGGAGCTTTCTTT.

This clone was seen once. The rearrangement uses TRBV4-2 and TRBJ2-7; possibly TRBD1 or TRBD2 for D (5 bases each). Looked up from germline, CDR1 is LGHNA and CDR2 is YNFKEQ. The CDR3 spans 15 residues. Trimming stripped 4 bases from V and 6 bases from J, with 19 bases between. This CDR3 is CASSPIRDQISEQYF. The CDR3 region has the DNA TGTGCCAGCAGCCCGATCCGGGACCAAATTTCCGAGCAGTACTTC.

The chain is built from TRBV29-1 and TRBJ2-2; D is ambiguous. The CDR3 runs to 13 residues. The V end lost 7 bases, the J end lost 2 bases, and 11 bases lay between the germline ends. CDR1 is SQVTM and CDR2 is ANQGSEA in the germline V gene. CDR3 region: CSASSDNTGELFF. The DNA of the CDR3 is TGCAGCGCGTCCTCTGATAACACCGGGGAGCTGTTTTTT.

The genes are TRBV2 and TRBJ2-7, with TRBD2 identical over 13 bases. CDR3 length: 16 amino acids. Germline V gene sequence: CDR1 SNHLY, CDR2 FYNNEI. V gave up 1 base and J gave up 6 bases; unmatched junction bases: 6. For the CDR3, the DNA is TGTGCCAGCAGTGAAGTTGGGACTAGCGGGGCCCTCGAGCAGTACTTC. Encoded protein: CASSEVGTSGALEQYF.

V and J are TRBV28 and TRBJ2-2; tentative D call: TRBD2 (5 bases). The CDR3 spans 16 residues. The germline V and J ends were trimmed by 2 bases and 7 bases, with 17 bases remaining between them. Per germline, CDR1 MDHEN and CDR2 SYDVKM. In DNA form, the CDR3 reads TGTGCCAGCAGTTTAGAAGATTTCGCTGCGGGCGGGGAGCTGTTTTTT. Translating gives CASSLEDFAAGGELFF.

J is TRBJ2-2 and V is TRBV19; D gene uncertain. In germline, CDR1 is LNHDA, CDR2 SQIVND (reference sequence). V lost 2 bases and J 4 bases, leaving 14 bases between the germline ends. CDR3 length equals 16 residues. CDR3: CASSIKPAGGTGELFF. DNA of the CDR3: TGTGCCAGTAGTATAAAGCCAGCCGGTGGCACCGGGGAGCTGTTTTTT.

This clone has just a few counts. The chain recombines TRBV29-1 with TRBJ1-1; possible D gene TRBD1, 6 bases. V dropped 6 bases and J dropped 2 bases, with 13 bases sitting between them. Germline CDR1 reads SQVTM; CDR2 reads ANQGSEA. The CDR3 loop spans 13 amino acids. The CDR3 DNA reads as TGCAGCGTCAACAGGGAGGTCAACACTGAAGCTTTCTTT. Its protein product is CSVNREVNTEAFF.

This chain uses TRBV5-1 with TRBJ2-1, with 9 bases aligning to TRBD1. The V segment lost 0 bases and the J segment 6 bases; nucleotides outside the gene matches: 10. Germline loops: CDR1 SGHRS, CDR2 YFSETQ. This CDR3 has 17 amino acids. Here the CDR3 DNA reads TGCGCCAGCAGCTTGGGTCCCGGGACAGGGCTTTTCAATGAGCAGTTCTTC. Its protein product is CASSLGPGTGLFNEQFF.

The chain links TRBV5-1 to TRBJ2-1, with 9 bases identical to TRBD2. This CDR3 is 16 amino acids long. J gave up 1 base and V 3 bases, and 5 bases lay outside the gene matches. The germline CDR1 and CDR2 sequences are SGHRS and YFSETQ. The CDR3 DNA reads as TGCGCCAGCAGCTGGAGTCTAGCGGGATCCTACAATGAGCAGTTCTTC. Translation gives CASSWSLAGSYNEQFF.

This chain uses TRBV7-2 with TRBJ1-1; the D is unclear. Germline values: CDR1 SGHTA, CDR2 FQGNSA. This CDR3 contains 18 residues. Trimming cost V 2 bases and J 1 base, with 20 bases left between them. The CDR3 DNA is TGTGCCAGCAGCTTATCTCCGAGTACGTGGCTGGCGAACACTGAAGCTTTCTTT. Translating gives CASSLSPSTWLANTEAFF.

The V gene is TRBV7-2, the J gene TRBJ2-5; D ambiguous. CDR1 and CDR2 (germline): SGHTA, FQGNSA. The CDR3 runs to 14 residues. Trimming cost V 1 base and J 4 bases, with 10 bases left between them. The CDR3 DNA reads TGTGCCAGCAGCTTAGTCACGCTAGGAGAGACCCAGTACTTC. This sequence encodes CASSLVTLGETQYF.

This clone is a singleton in its sample. The chain couples TRBV11-2 to TRBJ2-2, with 9 bases identical to TRBD1. The CDR3 length is 15 residues. Germline assignment: CDR1 SGHAT and CDR2 FQNNGV. V lost 4 bases, J lost 7 bases, and 7 bases stayed unmatched. CDR3 DNA sequence: TGTGCCAGCAGCTCCAACAGGGGGCCAGGCGGGGAGCTGTTTTTT. This codes for CASSSNRGPGGELFF.

This clone showed up just a few times. The CDR3 is CASLTLGGEAFF. The CDR3 DNA is TGTGCCAGTCTCACCTTGGGGGGAGAGGCTTTCTTT. The chain has TRBV19 and TRBJ1-1; D perhaps matches TRBD1 (5 bases). CDR3 size: 12 residues. The germline V gene encodes CDR1 LNHDA and CDR2 SQIVND (reference sequence). Trimming cost V 8 bases and J 11 bases, with 18 bases left between them.

The V call is TRBV27, the J call TRBJ2-1, with TRBD2 matching over 13 bases. Germline-derived CDR1 and CDR2 are MNHEY and SMNVEV (reference sequence). V shed 4 bases and J 6 bases; nucleotides not matched to a gene: 6. The CDR3 has 16 residues. For the CDR3, the DNA is TGTGCCAGCAGTTCCCCGACTAGCGGGAGGACCAATGAGCAGTTCTTC. Translating gives CASSSPTSGRTNEQFF.

Comments on this clone: Other DNA sequences in the same sample also yield this CDR3. This chain links TRBV4-1 with TRBJ2-7; D gene ambiguous. The CDR3 extends over 13 amino acids. The germline V and J ends were trimmed by 1 base and 4 bases, with 8 bases remaining between them. Germline lookup yields CDR1 MGHRA and CDR2 YSYEKL. CDR3 sequence reads: CASSQGKGYEQYF. The CDR3 DNA sequence: TGCGCCAGCAGCCAAGGAAAAGGTTACGAGCAGTACTTC.

V usage is TRBV11-2 and J usage is TRBJ2-7, with a weak D call TRBD2 (6 bases). Per germline, CDR1 SGHAT and CDR2 FQNNGV. Trimming removed 1 base from V and 2 bases from J, with 9 bases in between. The CDR3 is made up of 14 amino acids. CDR3 sequence: CASSLAGVAYEQYF. The CDR3 coding sequence is TGTGCCAGCAGCTTAGCGGGAGTTGCCTACGAGCAGTACTTC.